This section outlines one T cell receptor (beta chain) sequence together with its context. The target antigen is unknown. The data originate from a study of OX40 agonist ivuxolimab in advanced cancers. Study in general: The study treated patients with ivuxolimab, an agonistic anti-OX40 (CD134) antibody.

Broader study findings: CD8+ T cells averaged more expanded clones than CD4+.

The V end lost 0 bases, the J end lost 11 bases, and 20 bases lay between the germline ends. The CDR3 sequence is 16 residues long. The germline CDR1 and CDR2 sequences are MNHEY and SVGAGI. TCRdb's copy holds only in-frame clones and misses some; the assay was immunoSEQ multiplex PCR. The sample includes about 73,000 clones, approximately 90% seen only once; the top ten take roughly 0.5%. This receptor was obtained from an adult with an advanced solid tumor such as melanoma, head and neck, liver or kidney cancer. Specimen: CD4+ or CD8+ T cells sorted from blood, collected in a trial of the OX40 agonist ivuxolimab. The genes are TRBV6-5 and TRBJ1-5, with a possible D match to TRBD1 (5 bases). The CDR3 sequence is CASSYSSKVGGMAQHF. The CDR3 DNA is TGTGCCAGCAGTTACTCCTCAAAGGTCGGGGGTATGGCCCAGCATTTT.